The 17 T cell receptor beta chains below come from one sample, sequenced in a study of T cell clonality in common variable immunodeficiency. Using immunoSEQ multiplex PCR, the repertoire was profiled, and TCRdb retains in-frame clones only, with some absent. There are about 40,000 clones in the sample, none observed a single time. Material: peripheral blood mononuclear cells. These receptors were collected from a person aged 18-70 years in good health.

This clone was observed at least ten times. The CDR3 end lies 3 residues beyond the end of the read and is filled in from the germline J gene. The J gene is TRBJ1-2, the V gene TRBV5-4; the D gene is possibly TRBD1 (5 bases). The germline V gene has CDR1 SGHNT and CDR2 YYREEE (reference sequence). This CDR3 has 12 amino acids. Between the trimmed V and J ends, which lost 4 bases and 3 bases, there was a span of 7 bases. CDR3 region: CASSRGDYGYTF. Partial CDR3 DNA: TGTGCCAGCAGCCGGGGGGACTATGGC.

This clone was seen ten or more times. With the read ending 3 residues before the CDR3 end, the germline J gene is used to fill in that end. The rearrangement links TRBV19 to TRBJ2-2, with D tentatively TRBD1 (6 bases). This CDR3 region has 16 residues. V lost 4 bases and J 2 bases, leaving 14 bases between the germline ends. CDR1 LNHDA and CDR2 SQIVND come from the germline V gene (reference sequence). CDR3 bases read: TGTGCCAGTAGTAGTATTTTGGGGGCCAACACCGGGGAG. Protein: CASSSILGANTGE. The CDR3 as a whole reads CASSSILGANTGELFF.

This clone occurred many times. The read terminates 3 residues ahead of where the CDR3 ends, so the germline J gene completes it. The chain carries TRBV19 and TRBJ2-3; TRBD2 matches at 14 bases. The V and J ends lost 8 bases and 6 bases, in that order; junction bases with no gene match: 4. Germline CDR1 and CDR2: LNHDA and SQIVND (reference sequence). This CDR3 contains 14 residues. This chain's CDR3 is CASVGLAGGDTQYF. CDR3 DNA, as far as it was read: TGTGCCAGTGTCGGACTAGCGGGAGGTGATACG.

The table lists this clone with many counts. The read finishes 3 residues shy of the CDR3 end, and the germline J gene is used to complete it. The chain couples TRBV7-2 to TRBJ2-7, with 7 bases that match TRBD2. Germline CDR1 is SGHTA and CDR2 is FQGNSA. Trimming at V came to 5 bases and at J to 5 bases, leaving 3 bases not matched to a gene. CDR3 length: 12 residues. The CDR3 protein is CASSTAGDEQYF. CDR3 DNA (partial): TGTGCCAGCAGCACCGCGGGGGACGAG.

This clone was recorded at least ten times. The CDR3 end lies 3 residues beyond the end of the read and is filled in from the germline J gene. The chain carries TRBV18 and TRBJ1-1; D may be TRBD1 (5 bases). The germline V gene encodes CDR1 KGHSH and CDR2 LQKENI. This CDR3 has 13 residues. V lost 6 bases to trimming and J lost 2 bases, with 10 bases between them. The CDR3 DNA, read in part, is TGTGCCAGCTCGCGGGGGAGCAACACTGAA. Translation: CASSRGSNTE. The whole CDR3 protein reads CASSRGSNTEAFF.

In its sample, this clone was seen many times. The CDR3 reads CAWSVGGGANEQFF. Incomplete CDR3 DNA: TGTGCCTGGAGTGTAGGCGGGGGGGCCAATGAG. The rearrangement uses TRBV30 and TRBJ2-1; 9 nucleotides align to TRBD2. The read terminates 3 residues before the CDR3 end, so the remaining end is supplied by the germline J gene. The CDR3 spans 14 residues. Trimming took 0 bases from V and 6 from J; bases not matched to a gene: 3. Germline V gene sequence: CDR1 GTSNPN, CDR2 SVGIG (reference sequence).

This clone was observed at least ten times. The read terminates 3 residues ahead of where the CDR3 ends, so the germline J gene completes it. The J gene is TRBJ2-7, the V gene TRBV10-3; possibly TRBD2 for D (5 bases). This CDR3 contains 14 residues. Germline CDR1 reads ENHRY; CDR2 reads SYGVKD. The V end was cut by 0 bases, the J end by 5 bases, with 11 bases between. This CDR3 is CAISESLAVDEQYF. Partial CDR3 DNA: TGTGCCATCAGTGAGTCGCTAGCAGTCGACGAG.

This clone was counted at least ten times. The read terminates 3 residues ahead of where the CDR3 ends, so the germline J gene completes it. The chain couples TRBV6-4 to TRBJ1-5; TRBD1 is a possible D gene (5 bases). The CDR3 has 14 amino acids. The V end was cut by 9 bases, the J end by 3 bases, with 15 bases between. Germline CDR1 MRHNA, CDR2 SNTAGT. CDR3 DNA, as far as it was read: TGTGCCAGTTCTCAGGAGGGGAACAATCAGCCC. Residues: CASSQEGNNQP. In full, the CDR3 reads CASSQEGNNQPQHF.

In regard to this clone: Read data end 3 residues before the CDR3 end; the end is taken from the germline J gene. This sequence joins TRBV2 and TRBJ1-1; a possible D gene is TRBD1 (6 bases). Germline V gene sequence: CDR1 SNHLY, CDR2 FYNNEI. CDR3 length: 13 amino acids. Trimming removed 6 bases at V and 6 bases at J, with 14 bases between. CDR3 residues: CASRIFQGSEAFF. The sequenced CDR3 bases are TGTGCCAGCAGAATTTTTCAGGGGTCTGAA.

This clone appeared many times. Coverage ceases 3 residues before the CDR3 finishes, and the germline J gene fills in the end. The chain joins TRBV7-8 to TRBJ2-5; 13 nucleotides line up with TRBD2. There are 17 residues in the CDR3. V was pared by 0 bases and J by 6 bases, with 7 bases of the junction left unmatched. Germline-derived CDR1 and CDR2 are SGHVS and FQNEAQ. The covered CDR3 bases are TGTGCCAGCAGCTTAGCGTGGACTAGCGGGGGAAGAAAGACC. As protein: CASSLAWTSGGRKT. The CDR3 in its entirety is CASSLAWTSGGRKTQYF.

In its sample, this clone was seen a few times. The read terminates 3 residues before the CDR3 end, so the remaining end is supplied by the germline J gene. The chain employs TRBV13 and TRBJ2-7, with 8 nucleotides matching TRBD1. CDR1 PRHDT and CDR2 FYEKMQ come from the germline V gene (reference sequence). This CDR3 region has 15 residues. Germline trimming cut 5 bases from V and 1 base from J; bases unmatched to any gene: 7. The CDR3 region is CASSPAGGSSYEQYF. Partial CDR3 DNA: TGTGCCAGCAGCCCCGCAGGGGGCTCATCCTACGAG.

There are many counts of this clone. The read halts 3 residues ahead of the CDR3 end, with the missing end drawn from the germline J gene. V is TRBV20-1 and J is TRBJ1-1; D uncertain. CDR3 size: 13 residues. Trimming shortened V by 3 bases and J by 1 base, and 9 bases separated the two germline ends. Germline lookup yields CDR1 DFQATT and CDR2 SNEGSKA (reference sequence). This CDR3 is CSASTGTNTEAFF. CDR3 DNA (partial): TGCAGTGCTAGTACTGGTACGAACACTGAA.

This clone was counted at least ten times. The read stops 3 residues short of the end of the CDR3; the missing end is completed from the germline J gene. This sequence joins TRBV6-2 or TRBV6-3 and TRBJ1-1, with TRBD1 matching over 9 bases. From germline, CDR1 is MNHEY and CDR2 SVGEGT. This CDR3 is built from 16 residues. The J segment lost 5 bases and the V segment lost 0 bases, leaving 7 bases of the junction unmatched. Incomplete CDR3 DNA: TGTGCCAGCAGTTACTCCCAGGACAGGGGAGATACTGAA. Encoded protein: CASSYSQDRGDTE. The whole CDR3 reads CASSYSQDRGDTEAFF.

This clone has more than one count but fewer than ten. Sequencing ends 3 residues short of the CDR3 end; the germline J gene provides the rest. The genes are TRBV30 and TRBJ2-3, with TRBD1 matching 8 bases. Germline V CDR1 and CDR2: GTSNPN, SVGIG (reference sequence). This CDR3 spans 14 amino acids. CDR3 region: CAWESGGGVETQYF. CDR3 DNA (partial): TGTGCCTGGGAATCAGGGGGCGGCGTGGAGACG.

This clone was counted at least ten times. The missing CDR3 end, 3 residues past where the read stops, is filled in from the germline J gene. The V call is TRBV7-3, the J call TRBJ2-7; D unresolved. The V gene lost 4 bases and the J gene lost 0 bases, with 4 bases spanning the gap. In germline, CDR1 is SGHTA, CDR2 FQGTGA. The CDR3 runs to 12 residues. CDR3 loop: CASSSFSYEQYF. CDR3 DNA (partial): TGTGCCAGCAGCTCGTTCTCCTACGAG.

This clone was observed many times. The read terminates 3 residues before the CDR3 end, so the remaining end is supplied by the germline J gene. V is TRBV20-1 and J is TRBJ2-5; 7 nucleotides line up with TRBD2. Per germline, CDR1 DFQATT and CDR2 SNEGSKA (reference sequence). Trimming removed 5 bases from V and 3 bases from J; junction bases left unmatched: 3. The CDR3 length is 12 residues. The CDR3 reads CSAPLAEETQYF. The part of the CDR3 DNA that was read is TGCAGTGCTCCGCTAGCGGAAGAGACC.

This clone was recorded at least ten times. The DNA ends 3 residues before the CDR3 does, and the rest of the CDR3 is filled in from the germline J gene. V gene TRBV5-5 combines with J gene TRBJ1-2; 8 positions agree with TRBD1. The CDR3 spans 14 residues. CDR1 and CDR2 (germline): SGHKS, YYEKEE (reference sequence). CDR3 DNA (partial): TGTGCCAGCAGCCTCCAGGACAGGGAGCGAGGC. Amino acids: CASSLQDRERG. The whole CDR3 protein is CASSLQDRERGYTF.